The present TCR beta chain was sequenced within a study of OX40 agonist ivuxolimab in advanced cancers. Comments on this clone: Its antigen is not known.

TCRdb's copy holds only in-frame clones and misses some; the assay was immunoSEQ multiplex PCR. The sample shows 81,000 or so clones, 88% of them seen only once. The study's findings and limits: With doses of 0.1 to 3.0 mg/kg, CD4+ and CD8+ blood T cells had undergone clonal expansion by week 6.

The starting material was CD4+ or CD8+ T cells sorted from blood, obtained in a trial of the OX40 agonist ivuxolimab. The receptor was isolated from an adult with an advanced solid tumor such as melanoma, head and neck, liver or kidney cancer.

CDR3 loop: CASSFLGQDRNEQYF. As DNA, the CDR3 is TGTGCCAGCAGTTTCCTTGGACAGGACCGGAACGAGCAGTACTTC. J is TRBJ2-7 and V is TRBV28; 7 bases are shared with TRBD1. After removal of 3 bases from V and 5 bases from J, the junction contained 10 bases not matched to a gene. The CDR3 spans 15 residues. CDR1 MDHEN and CDR2 SYDVKM come from the germline V gene.